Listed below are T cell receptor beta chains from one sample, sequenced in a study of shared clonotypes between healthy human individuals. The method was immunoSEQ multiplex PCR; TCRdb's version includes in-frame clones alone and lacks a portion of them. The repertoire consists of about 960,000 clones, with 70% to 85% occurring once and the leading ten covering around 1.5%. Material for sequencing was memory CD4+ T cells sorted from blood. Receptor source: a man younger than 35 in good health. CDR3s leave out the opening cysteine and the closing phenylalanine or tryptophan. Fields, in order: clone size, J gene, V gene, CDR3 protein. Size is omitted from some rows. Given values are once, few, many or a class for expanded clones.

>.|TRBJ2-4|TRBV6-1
ASKEQGKNIQY
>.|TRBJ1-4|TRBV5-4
ASSFRGEVAEKLF
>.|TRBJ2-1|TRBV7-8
ASRRTLAGGGSYNEQF
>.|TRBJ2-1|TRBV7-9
ASSFGGEQF
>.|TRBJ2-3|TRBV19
ASSALASTDTQY
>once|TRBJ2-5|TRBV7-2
ASSLRGLASQETQY
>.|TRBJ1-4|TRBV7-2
ASSYSLGANEKLF
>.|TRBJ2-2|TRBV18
ASSPPNHRQATGELF
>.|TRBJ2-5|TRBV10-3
AIRSSGGSGETQY
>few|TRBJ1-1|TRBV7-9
ASSRATEAF
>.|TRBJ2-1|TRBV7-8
ASSIRDRRWDEQF
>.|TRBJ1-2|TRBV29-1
SVEWWDKLWYGYGYT
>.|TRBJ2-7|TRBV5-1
ASSLRDSDYEQY
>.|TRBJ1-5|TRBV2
ASTGEQGGNQPQH
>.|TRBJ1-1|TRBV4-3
ASSQGRNTEAF
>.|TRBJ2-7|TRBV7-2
ASSSRDSGTYEQY
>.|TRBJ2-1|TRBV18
ASSPPGQGALGKQF
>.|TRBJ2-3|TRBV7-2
ASSQLDTQY
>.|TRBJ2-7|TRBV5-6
ASSLGRTYEQY
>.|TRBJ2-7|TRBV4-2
ASAIGTSGPYEQY
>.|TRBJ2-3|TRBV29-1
SVVAGVPDTQY
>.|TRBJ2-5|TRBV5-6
ASSIRISGARETQY
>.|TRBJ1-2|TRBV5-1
ASSPDGLYGYT
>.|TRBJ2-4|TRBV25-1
ASSEVAPQNIRYIQY
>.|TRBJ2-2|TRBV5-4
ASSLIGYSGSAELF
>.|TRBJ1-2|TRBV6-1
ASSDYRGPYGYT
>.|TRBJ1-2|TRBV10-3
AISEAIYYGYT
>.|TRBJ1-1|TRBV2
ASRGMNTEAF
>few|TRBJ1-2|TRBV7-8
ASSLTGGALGYT
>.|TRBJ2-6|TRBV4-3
ASSPNVGANVLT
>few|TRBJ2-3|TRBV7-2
ASSPSTSGRYTQY
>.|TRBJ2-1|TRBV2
ASTHSSGRGNEQF
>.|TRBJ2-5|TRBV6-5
ASSYAGEPQETQY
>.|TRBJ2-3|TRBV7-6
ASSAGGDTQY
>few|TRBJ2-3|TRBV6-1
ASSEAYGDTQY
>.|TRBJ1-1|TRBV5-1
ASSLATKMNTEAF
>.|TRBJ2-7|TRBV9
ASSVEGRGEYEQY